This T cell receptor (beta chain) comes out of a study of T cells in Graves' hyperthyroidism and ophthalmopathy. It was RNA transcripts that yielded the amplified TCR beta CDR3 regions. RT-PCR in the first round (using the HTBI primer set) targeted the TCR CDR3. TCRdb called the multiplex PCR reads again in MiXCR, with one record for every CDR3 protein. Among about 740,000 distinct CDR3 sequences listed, less than 15% were seen once. This CDR3 is built from 15 residues. The V gene's germline CDR1 is SGHKS and CDR2 YYEKEE (reference sequence). V was trimmed by 8 bases and J by 0 bases, leaving 15 bases between them. Whole-study results and caveats: The majority of expanded thyroid clonotypes above 0.001 also appeared in blood.

This clonotype was seen more than once but under ten times. Its cognate antigen is unknown. A 10 ml volume of fresh peripheral blood provided the PBMCs. The rearrangement links TRBV5-5 to TRBJ1-5, with D perhaps matching TRBD1 (5 bases). The receptor comes from a woman between 18 and 30 years old with Graves' hyperthyroidism. Input material: blood. For the CDR3, the DNA is TGTGCCAGTAATCAGGGAGACTATAGCAATCAGCCCCAGCATTTT. Encoded protein: CASNQGDYSNQPQHF. Together with reference TRBV5-5 and TRBJ1-5, the CDR3 gives the full variable domain: DAGVTQSPTHLIKTRGQQVTLRCSPISGHKSVSWYQQVLGQGPQFIFQYYEKEERGRGNFPDRFSARQFPNYSSELNVNALLLGDSALYLCASNQGDYSNQPQHFGDGTRLSIL.